This TCR beta chain was identified during a study of T cell responses to AZD1222 COVID-19 vaccine. Trimming shortened V by 2 bases and J by 7 bases, and 17 bases separated the two germline ends. CDR3 size: 16 residues. CDR1 and CDR2 (germline): SGHTA, FQGNSA. Generated by immunoSEQ multiplex PCR, the TCRdb table keeps only in-frame clones and is missing some. This table holds just under 85,000 clones, about 82% found once. The receptor's source is an adult in good health. The chain joins TRBV7-2 to TRBJ2-2, with D possibly TRBD2 on 6 matching bases. The sequences come from peripheral blood, collected on day 0 of AZD1222 vaccination. The CDR3 sequence: CASSLFFGREVGELFF. CDR3 nucleotide sequence: TGTGCCAGCAGCTTATTTTTCGGGAGAGAGGTCGGGGAGCTGTTTTTT.